Following are 17 T cell receptor beta chains from one sample sequenced in a study of OX40 agonist ivuxolimab in advanced cancers. Here immunoSEQ multiplex PCR was the method, and the copy in TCRdb shows in-frame clones only, minus some. The sample lists approximately 80,000 clones, roughly nine tenths occurring once. Specimen: CD4+ or CD8+ T cells sorted from blood, collected in a trial of the OX40 agonist ivuxolimab. The receptor source for this set is an adult with an advanced solid tumor such as melanoma, head and neck, liver or kidney cancer.

This chain connects TRBV2 to TRBJ2-1; 14 bases agree with TRBD2. The CDR3 covers 16 residues. V shed 5 bases, J shed 8 bases, and the junction held 8 bases outside the gene matches. Germline CDR1 is SNHLY and CDR2 is FYNNEI. The DNA of the CDR3 is TGTGCCAGCAGTTACCCGGGACTAGCGGGAGAGGATGAGCAGTTCTTC. This codes for CASSYPGLAGEDEQFF.

The J gene is TRBJ1-1, the V gene TRBV5-1; D gene ambiguous. CDR3 size: 15 residues. Looked up from germline, CDR1 is SGHRS and CDR2 is YFSETQ. V was shortened by 0 bases and J by 1 base, with 10 bases between the two germline ends. The CDR3 DNA reads TGCGCCAGCAGCTTGGGTCGGACTGGGAACACTGAAGCTTTCTTT. The encoded protein is CASSLGRTGNTEAFF.

The chain carries TRBV6-1 and TRBJ1-5, with D possibly being TRBD1 (6 bases). Germline assignment: CDR1 MNHNS and CDR2 SASEGT. The CDR3 consists of 15 residues. V lost 5 bases to trimming and J lost 2 bases, with 13 bases between them. The DNA of the CDR3 is TGTGCCAGCAGTTGGGGACATTTAGGCAATCAGCCCCAGCATTTT. This sequence encodes CASSWGHLGNQPQHF.

As to this clone: Other DNA sequences from this sample encode an identical CDR3 as well. The chain carries TRBV18 and TRBJ2-5; 7 nucleotides line up with TRBD2. The germline V gene encodes CDR1 KGHSH and CDR2 LQKENI. This CDR3 spans 14 amino acids. V was clipped by 3 bases and J by 2 bases; unmatched bases: 3. The CDR3 DNA follows: TGTGCCAGCTCACCCGGACTAGAACAAGAGACCCAGTACTTC. It translates to CASSPGLEQETQYF.

The chain recombines TRBV7-9 with TRBJ1-2, with 8 bases matching TRBD1. Trimming at V came to 4 bases and at J to 3 bases, leaving 4 bases not matched to a gene. In germline, CDR1 is SEHNR, CDR2 FQNEAQ (reference sequence). The CDR3 is made up of 14 amino acids. The CDR3 region is CASSWTGPDYGYTF. The CDR3 bases are TGTGCCAGCAGCTGGACAGGGCCCGACTATGGCTACACCTTC.

V and J are TRBV4-2 and TRBJ2-7, with D unresolved. The CDR3 is 16 amino acids. V dropped 0 bases and J dropped 2 bases, with 14 bases sitting between them. Per germline, CDR1 LGHNA and CDR2 YNFKEQ. The CDR3 protein is CASSQDFSYAAYEQYF. CDR3 in DNA: TGTGCCAGCAGCCAAGATTTTAGTTACGCGGCCTACGAGCAGTACTTC.

The rearrangement joins TRBV19 to TRBJ1-2; TRBD1 might be the D (6 bases). The CDR3 contains 16 residues. Per the germline V gene, CDR1 is LNHDA and CDR2 is SQIVND (reference sequence). Trimming stripped 5 bases from V and 3 bases from J, with 19 bases between. The CDR3 sequence: CASSATGTPGDYGYTF. In DNA, the CDR3 is TGTGCCAGTAGTGCTACCGGGACACCAGGAGACTATGGCTACACCTTC.

The chain has TRBV2 and TRBJ2-5; D is uncertain. Germline assignment: CDR1 SNHLY and CDR2 FYNNEI. Trimming cost V 6 bases and J 2 bases, with 16 bases left between them. The CDR3 runs 15 residues. CDR3 nucleotide sequence: TGTGCCAGCAGGACCGCTACCCTTCCGCAAGAGACCCAGTACTTC. Protein sequence: CASRTATLPQETQYF.

This clone was counted once. The rearrangement uses TRBV7-9 and TRBJ1-4; a weak D match, TRBD1 (5 bases). This CDR3 is 14 amino acids long. The germline V gene encodes CDR1 SEHNR and CDR2 FQNEAQ (reference sequence). V lost 8 bases and J 5 bases, leaving 15 bases between the germline ends. In nucleotides, the CDR3 is TGTGCCAGCCTCTCCCGGGGCCCGAATGAAAAACTGTTTTTT. Translation gives CASLSRGPNEKLFF.

This rearrangement joins TRBV9 to TRBJ1-2, with TRBD1 identical over 9 bases. V shed 1 base and J 2 bases; nucleotides not matched to a gene: 3. Germline-derived CDR1 and CDR2 are SGDLS and YYNGEE. This CDR3 spans 15 amino acids. The CDR3 DNA is TGTGCCAGCAGCGTACTTGGGACAGGGAACTATGGCTACACCTTC. Amino acids: CASSVLGTGNYGYTF. The full variable domain, with the rest looked up from reference TRBV9 and TRBJ1-2, is DSGVTQTPKHLITATGQRVTLRCSPRSGDLSVYWYQQSLDQGLQFLIQYYNGEERAKGNILERFSAQQFPDLHSELNLSSLELGDSALYFCASSVLGTGNYGYTFGSGTRLTVV.

This chain links TRBV5-1 with TRBJ1-2; D call uncertain. CDR1 SGHRS and CDR2 YFSETQ come from the germline V gene. The CDR3 covers 14 residues. With 4 bases removed from V and 3 bases from J, the gap between germline ends came to 13 bases. The CDR3, as DNA: TGCGCCAGCAGCAATACACCCGGGGACTATGGCTACACCTTC. It is translated as CASSNTPGDYGYTF.

The chain is built from TRBV6-4 and TRBJ2-3; the D gene is possibly TRBD2 (5 bases). From germline, CDR1 is MRHNA and CDR2 SNTAGT. Trimming left V 3 bases short and J 3 bases short, with 10 bases between. The CDR3 contains 14 residues. CDR3 nucleotide sequence: TGTGCCAGCAGTGAAATAGCGAGAACAGATACGCAGTATTTT. Residues: CASSEIARTDTQYF.

The CDR3 coding sequence is TGTGCCAGCAGTTCGGGGACTAGCGGGAGGGCCGGTTCCTACAATGAGCAGTTCTTC. Translated, it gives CASSSGTSGRAGSYNEQFF. The chain has TRBV28 and TRBJ2-1; 16 nucleotides match TRBD2. Germline trimming cut 4 bases from V and 1 base from J; bases unmatched to any gene: 7. Per germline, CDR1 MDHEN and CDR2 SYDVKM. This CDR3 is 19 amino acids long.

This rearrangement joins TRBV15 to TRBJ2-1; no definite D call. The CDR3 extends over 17 amino acids. The V end was cut by 1 base, the J end by 5 bases, with 18 bases between. Germline V gene sequence: CDR1 LNHNV, CDR2 YYDKDF (reference sequence). The CDR3 sequence is CATSRGRGWAGDNEQFF. The DNA for the CDR3 is TGTGCCACCAGCAGAGGGCGTGGTTGGGCTGGAGACAATGAGCAGTTCTTC.

The genes are TRBV15 and TRBJ2-2, with D possibly being TRBD2 (7 bases). Trimming stripped 0 bases from V and 4 bases from J, with 9 bases between. The CDR3 has 15 amino acids. CDR1 LNHNV and CDR2 YYDKDF come from the germline V gene (reference sequence). The CDR3 nucleotides are TGTGCCACCAGCAGAGAAGGGGGGGCCACCGGGGAGCTGTTTTTT. It yields the protein CATSREGGATGELFF.

The chain couples TRBV7-9 to TRBJ1-2; 8 bases match TRBD1. Losses at the gene ends were 2 bases for V and 6 bases for J; bases not matched to a gene: 5. Germline V lookup: CDR1 SEHNR, CDR2 FQNEAQ (reference sequence). The CDR3 runs to 14 residues. CDR3 in amino acids: CASSLSGGVHGYTF. CDR3 sequence (DNA): TGTGCCAGCAGCTTATCAGGGGGCGTTCATGGCTACACCTTC. The full variable domain, with the rest looked up from reference TRBV7-9 and TRBJ1-2, is DTGVSQNPRHKITKRGQNVTFRCDPISEHNRLYWYRQTLGQGPEFLTYFQNEAQLEKSRLLSDRFSAERPKGSFSTLEIQRTEQGDSAMYLCASSLSGGVHGYTFGSGTRLTVV.

In DNA form, the CDR3 reads TGTGCCAGCAGTAGGGATACGGGGACAGGGATTAGCAATCAGCCCCAGCATTTT. It codes for CASSRDTGTGISNQPQHF. The V gene is TRBV27, the J gene TRBJ1-5; 9 bases are shared with TRBD1. CDR3 size: 18 residues. The V segment lost 5 bases and the J segment 0 bases; nucleotides outside the gene matches: 11. Germline V gives CDR1 MNHEY, CDR2 SMNVEV (reference sequence).